The T cell receptor (beta chain) under discussion was sequenced for a study of cytomegalovirus exposure and HLA in healthy donors. Study-level background: Around 86 million unique TCRs, all from HLA-typed donors, were included in an early release of the data.

60 Vbeta and 13 Jbeta primers were used in PCR. TCRdb's copy holds only in-frame clones and misses some; the assay was immunoSEQ multiplex PCR. Seen here are about 120,000 clones, 17% observed once, and the top ten hold 2.9%. This clone came up a few times. No antigen is known for it. Broader study findings: In most subjects, TCR beta sequences reportedly gave accurate predictions of HLA-A and HLA-B alleles. Reportedly, a later analysis found an Asian-associated ancestry cluster had fewer N-insertions than the approximately 670-donor mean. Beyond CMV serostatus, there was no information to go on about immune exposure.

The CDR3 spans 14 residues. The V gene lost 5 bases and the J gene lost 4 bases, with 15 bases spanning the gap. Germline values: CDR1 MNHEY, CDR2 SMNVEV (reference sequence). The sample was PBMCs. This receptor was obtained from a female donor in good health and CMV-seropositive. The chain carries TRBV27 and TRBJ2-7; D is perhaps TRBD2 (6 bases). As DNA, the CDR3 is TGTGCCAGCAGTCGGGGTAGCGGACCATACGAGCAGTACTTC. It translates to CASSRGSGPYEQYF.